This T cell receptor beta chain is drawn from a study of shared clonotypes between healthy human individuals. Profiled with immunoSEQ multiplex PCR; TCRdb holds only in-frame clones, not every one. This sample has millions of clones; over 90% occur once, and the top ten carry around 0.4%. V lost 3 bases, J lost 0 bases, and 9 bases lay in between. Germline CDR1 MRHNA, CDR2 SNTAGT. CDR3 length equals 15 residues. The specimen was naive CD4+ T cells from PBMCs. Described subset: CD45RA+ positively selected. The sequence came from a man younger than 35 in good health. Some clones in this sample may be carry-over from other donors' samples. The rearrangement joins TRBV6-4 to TRBJ1-5; D is undetermined. The CDR3 DNA follows: TGTGCCAGCAGTGAGTCTGGGGATAGCAATCAGCCCCAGCATTTT. Protein: CASSESGDSNQPQHF.